These T cell receptor beta chains were read from a single sample in a study of blood T cell repertoires in COVID-19. The repertoire was sequenced with immunoSEQ multiplex PCR; TCRdb's copy has only in-frame clones and lacks some. The sample consists of about 110,000 clones, about four fifths of them appearing once. Sequencing input: peripheral blood. These receptors were taken from a woman between 65 and 79 years old with acute or convalescent COVID-19. The CDR3 runs from the conserved cysteine through the conserved F or W. D genes are given only for firm matches. Only some rows state a clone size, as once, few, many or a class for expanded clones.

V	size	D	J	CDR3	DNA
TRBV29-1	NA	NA	TRBJ1-2	CSVEAPANYGYTF	TGCAGCGTTGAAGCTCCAGCTAACTATGGCTACACCTTC
TRBV5-6	NA	NA	TRBJ2-7	CASSLESKGYEQYF	TGTGCCAGCAGCTTGGAATCTAAGGGGTACGAGCAGTACTTC
TRBV6-5	few	NA	TRBJ1-4	CASTPAGLEKLFF	TGTGCCAGCACTCCGGCAGGGCTTGAAAAACTGTTTTTT
TRBV6-6	NA	TRBD1	TRBJ1-2	CASSYVQGASWGYTF	TGTGCCAGCAGTTATGTTCAGGGGGCTTCGTGGGGCTACACCTTC
TRBV7-3	NA	NA	TRBJ2-6	CASRPQAANVLTF	TGTGCCAGCAGACCCCAGGCGGCCAACGTCCTGACTTTC
TRBV11-2	NA	TRBD1	TRBJ2-5	CASSMNRGWETQYF	TGTGCCAGCAGCATGAACAGGGGGTGGGAGACCCAGTACTTC
TRBV25-1	NA	TRBD2	TRBJ2-1	CASSRTRLASYNEQFF	TGTGCCAGCAGCCGGACACGACTAGCATCCTACAATGAGCAGTTCTTC
TRBV5-4	NA	NA	TRBJ1-1	CASSWEGGFTEAFF	TGTGCCAGCAGCTGGGAGGGGGGGTTCACTGAAGCTTTCTTT
TRBV27	NA	NA	TRBJ2-1	CASSLLRERGYNEQFF	TGTGCCAGCAGTTTATTACGGGAGAGAGGATACAATGAGCAGTTCTTC
TRBV7-2	NA	NA	TRBJ2-7	CASSLDSHLYEQYF	TGTGCCAGCTCCTTGGACAGCCACCTCTACGAGCAGTACTTC
TRBV14	NA	NA	TRBJ2-2	CASSTGQNRNTGELFF	TGTGCCAGCAGCACCGGACAGAACCGAAACACCGGGGAGCTGTTTTTT
TRBV24-1	NA	TRBD2	TRBJ2-1	CATSDGTSGGAGSKNEQFF	TGTGCCACCAGTGATGGGACTAGCGGGGGGGCCGGGTCCAAAAATGAGCAGTTCTTC
TRBV4-2	few	NA	TRBJ2-3	CASSPSPTDTQYF	TGTGCCAGCAGCCCGTCCCCCACAGATACGCAGTATTTT
TRBV7-2	once	TRBD2	TRBJ2-3	CASSLGLAGGQDTQYF	TGTGCCAGCAGCTTAGGGTTAGCGGGGGGGCAGGATACGCAGTATTTT
TRBV15	NA	NA	TRBJ1-5	CATSVDTSNQPQHF	TGTGCCACCAGCGTAGACACCTCCAATCAGCCCCAGCATTTT
TRBV7-9	NA	NA	TRBJ1-1	CASSLAGAGWTEAFF	TGTGCCAGCAGCTTAGCGGGGGCTGGGTGGACTGAAGCTTTCTTT